A selection of T cell receptor beta chains follows, all from one sample in a study of cytomegalovirus exposure and HLA in healthy donors. TCRdb's copy holds only in-frame clones and misses some; the assay was immunoSEQ multiplex PCR. The sample shows 50,000 to 65,000 clones, roughly 90% of them seen only once. Sequenced sample: PBMCs. The receptor set was obtained from a woman aged 18-29 years in good health and CMV-seropositive. Both conserved end residues are part of each CDR3. The order of the fields is clone size, CDR3 length, V gene, D gene, J gene, CDR3 protein, CDR3 DNA. D genes are given only for firm matches. Rows may omit the clone size; those that give it use once, few, many or a size class.

size: .
length: 14
V: TRBV7-2
D: .
J: TRBJ2-1
CDR3: CASSLVSTSNEQFF
DNA: TGTGCCAGCAGCTTAGTTAGTACTTCCAATGAGCAGTTCTTC

size: .
length: 13
V: TRBV6-6
D: TRBD1
J: TRBJ1-1
CDR3: CASSTGVNTEAFF
DNA: TGTGCCAGCAGTACAGGGGTGAACACTGAAGCTTTCTTT

size: .
length: 12
V: TRBV6-6
D: .
J: TRBJ2-1
CDR3: CASSYSESEQFF
DNA: TGTGCCAGCAGTTACTCCGAGAGTGAGCAGTTCTTC

size: .
length: 14
V: TRBV27
D: .
J: TRBJ2-6
CDR3: CASSTGAGANVLTF
DNA: TGTGCCAGCAGCACAGGAGCTGGGGCCAACGTCCTGACTTTC

size: .
length: 18
V: TRBV18
D: TRBD1
J: TRBJ1-2
CDR3: CASSQLRDRGRRSYGYTF
DNA: TGTGCCAGCTCACAACTCCGGGACAGGGGGCGCAGATCCTATGGCTACACCTTC

size: .
length: 14
V: TRBV30
D: TRBD1
J: TRBJ1-2
CDR3: CAWTRDRANYGYTF
DNA: TGTGCCTGGACCCGGGACAGAGCTAACTATGGCTACACCTTC

size: .
length: 14
V: TRBV7-9
D: .
J: TRBJ1-1
CDR3: CASSDRRPNTEAFF
DNA: TGTGCCAGCAGTGATAGGAGACCGAACACTGAAGCTTTCTTT

size: .
length: 14
V: TRBV7-2
D: TRBD1
J: TRBJ1-1
CDR3: CASSYGRGVTEAFF
DNA: TGTGCCAGCAGCTATGGCAGGGGGGTCACTGAAGCTTTCTTT

size: .
length: 12
V: TRBV7-2
D: .
J: TRBJ1-6
CDR3: CASRGGNSPLHF
DNA: TGTGCCAGCAGGGGGGGGAATTCACCCCTCCACTTT

size: .
length: 15
V: TRBV6-5
D: TRBD1
J: TRBJ1-1
CDR3: CASSAQGQRNTEAFF
DNA: TGTGCCAGCAGTGCCCAGGGACAGCGGAACACTGAAGCTTTCTTT

size: .
length: 14
V: TRBV7-2
D: .
J: TRBJ1-4
CDR3: CASSQSTGNEKLFF
DNA: TGTGCCAGCAGCCAATCTACAGGCAATGAAAAACTGTTTTTT

size: once
length: 16
V: TRBV5-1
D: TRBD2
J: TRBJ2-1
CDR3: CASSLATAGGLHEQFF
DNA: TGCGCCAGCAGCTTGGCCACAGCGGGGGGTCTCCATGAGCAGTTCTTC

size: .
length: 15
V: TRBV7-3
D: TRBD2
J: TRBJ2-5
CDR3: CASSLTSGGIKTQYF
DNA: TGTGCCAGCAGCCTGACTAGCGGGGGGATCAAGACCCAGTACTTC

size: .
length: 14
V: TRBV7-7
D: TRBD2
J: TRBJ2-3
CDR3: CASSIGLAPDTQYF
DNA: TGTGCTAGCAGCATAGGACTAGCCCCAGATACGCAGTATTTT

size: .
length: 13
V: TRBV18
D: TRBD2
J: TRBJ2-1
CDR3: CASSPVGGNEQFF
DNA: TGTGCCAGCTCTCCCGTCGGGGGGAATGAGCAGTTCTTC

size: .
length: 12
V: TRBV19
D: .
J: TRBJ1-1
CDR3: CASSEDSLKAFF
DNA: TGTGCCAGTAGTGAGGACAGCCTGAAAGCTTTCTTT

size: .
length: 16
V: TRBV5-1
D: .
J: TRBJ2-3
CDR3: CASKDIRGGSRDTQYF
DNA: TGCGCCAGCAAGGATATTAGGGGGGGCTCACGTGATACGCAGTATTTT

size: few
length: 15
V: TRBV27
D: .
J: TRBJ1-6
CDR3: CASMAGYSYNSPLHF
DNA: TGTGCCAGCATGGCGGGGTATAGCTATAATTCACCCCTCCACTTT

size: .
length: 13
V: TRBV6-5
D: .
J: TRBJ2-3
CDR3: CASSLRHTDTQYF
DNA: TGTGCCAGCAGCCTACGTCACACAGATACGCAGTATTTT

size: .
length: 13
V: TRBV28
D: TRBD1
J: TRBJ2-1
CDR3: CATGTGAYNEQFF
DNA: TGTGCCACCGGGACAGGCGCTTACAATGAGCAGTTCTTC

size: .
length: 18
V: TRBV7-3
D: .
J: TRBJ1-2
CDR3: CASSLKPGGDGRNYGYTF
DNA: TGTGCCAGCAGCTTAAAGCCCGGAGGGGACGGACGGAACTATGGCTACACCTTC

size: .
length: 13
V: TRBV5-4
D: TRBD2
J: TRBJ2-2
CDR3: CASAPPGGGELFF
DNA: TGTGCCAGCGCCCCCCCGGGGGGTGGGGAGCTGTTTTTT